The table lists the clone carrying this T cell receptor beta chain with many counts. The antigen is unknown. Three rounds of nested PCR, following a modified ARM-PCR protocol, produced the TCRbeta library. TCRdb recomputed calls from the multiplex PCR reads with MiXCR, one row per CDR3 protein. The table includes under 150,000 distinct CDR3 sequences, around 65% detected once. This entry belongs to a study of tumor and adjacent non-tumor tissue in lung cancer. Study at large: There were about twelve adenocarcinoma, 2 squamous cell carcinoma and 1 small cell lung cancer cases.

No cell sorting was done before RNA was extracted from the tissue. Chemotherapy-naive patients with new lung cancer underwent thoracic surgery in China, August–November 2014. Points from the study as a whole: In normal lung, the top 100 clones were significantly more dominant than in tumor. Compared with tumor, normal lung showed significantly lower TCR diversity.

The CDR3 contains 13 residues. Trimming removed 5 bases from V and 4 bases from J, with 11 bases in between. The sequenced sample was lung tumor tissue. This receptor was taken from a man aged 60 to 69 with small cell lung cancer. The chain is built from TRBV12-3 or TRBV12-4 and TRBJ1-1, with D unresolved. CDR3 nucleotide sequence: TGTGCCAGCAGTAACACAGAGAGCACTGAAGCTTTCTTT. Its protein product is CASSNTESTEAFF.